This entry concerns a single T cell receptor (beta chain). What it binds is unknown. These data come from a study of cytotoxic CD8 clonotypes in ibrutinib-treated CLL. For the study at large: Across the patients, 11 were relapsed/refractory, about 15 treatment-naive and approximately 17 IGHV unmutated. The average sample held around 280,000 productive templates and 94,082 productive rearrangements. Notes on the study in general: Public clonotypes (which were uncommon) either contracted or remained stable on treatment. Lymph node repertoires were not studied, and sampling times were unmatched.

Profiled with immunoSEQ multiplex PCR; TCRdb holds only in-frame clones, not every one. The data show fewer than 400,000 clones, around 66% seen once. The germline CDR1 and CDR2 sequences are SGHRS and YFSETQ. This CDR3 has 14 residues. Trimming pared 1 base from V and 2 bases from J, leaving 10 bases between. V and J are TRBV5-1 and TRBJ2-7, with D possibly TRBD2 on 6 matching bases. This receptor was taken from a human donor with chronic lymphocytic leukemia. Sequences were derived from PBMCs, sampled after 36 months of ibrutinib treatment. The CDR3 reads CASSLSRLAYEQYF. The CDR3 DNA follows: TGCGCCAGCAGCTTGTCCCGACTAGCCTACGAGCAGTACTTC.